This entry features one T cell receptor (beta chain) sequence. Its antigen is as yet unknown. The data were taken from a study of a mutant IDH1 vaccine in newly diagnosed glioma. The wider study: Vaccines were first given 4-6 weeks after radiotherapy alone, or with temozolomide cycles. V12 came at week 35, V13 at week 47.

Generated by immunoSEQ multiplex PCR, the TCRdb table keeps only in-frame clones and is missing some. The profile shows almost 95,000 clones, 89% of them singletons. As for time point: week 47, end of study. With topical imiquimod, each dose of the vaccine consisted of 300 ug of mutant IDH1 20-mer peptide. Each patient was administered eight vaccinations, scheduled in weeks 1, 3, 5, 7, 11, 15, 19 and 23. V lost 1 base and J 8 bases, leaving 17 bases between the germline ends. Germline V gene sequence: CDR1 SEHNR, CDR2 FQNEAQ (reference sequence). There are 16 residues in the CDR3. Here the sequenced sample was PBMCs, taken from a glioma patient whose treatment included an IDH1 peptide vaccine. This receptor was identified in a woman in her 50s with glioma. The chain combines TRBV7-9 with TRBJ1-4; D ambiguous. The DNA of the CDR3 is TGTGCCAGCAGCTTAGAAGTAGTACTCCAAGGGGAAAAACTGTTTTTT. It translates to CASSLEVVLQGEKLFF.